The 24 T cell receptor beta chains given below trace back to one sample, sequenced in a study of CD8+ T cells in alopecia areata. Treatment meaning: oral pan-JAK inhibitor, 5-10 mg twice daily. The sequencing template was cDNA reverse transcribed from extracted RNA. Libraries were prepared by immunoSEQ multiplex PCR; TCRdb keeps only in-frame clonotypes and omits some of them. The data show under 200,000 clones, just over 65% seen once. The source was CD4+ T cells sorted from blood, collected at week 4, from a patient treated with tofacitinib. The source is a human donor with alopecia areata.

The chain couples TRBV4-3 to TRBJ2-5; TRBD1 matches 8 bases. Germline V gene sequence: CDR1 LGHNA, CDR2 YSLEER. V trimming: 2 bases; J trimming: 10 bases; junction bases outside the gene matches: 3. The CDR3 is made up of 12 amino acids. CDR3: CASSQQQGDQYF. The CDR3 DNA sequence: TGCGCCAGCAGCCAACAACAGGGGGACCAGTACTTC.

The chain employs TRBV2 and TRBJ1-1, with D uncertain. CDR3 length: 11 residues. V gave up 1 base and J gave up 11 bases, with 8 bases separating them. Germline lookup yields CDR1 SNHLY and CDR2 FYNNEI. The CDR3 region is CASSEVRDAFF. The CDR3, as DNA: TGTGCCAGCAGTGAAGTCCGGGATGCTTTCTTT.

This clone was detected only a few times. The V and J genes are TRBV29-1 and TRBJ1-4; no reliable D call. Germline CDR1 reads SQVTM; CDR2 reads ANQGSEA. The CDR3 spans 12 residues. Deletions cut 3 bases from V and 13 bases from J, with 15 bases between. CDR3 DNA: TGCAGCGTTGAGGTCGGAATGGGTCGACTGTTTTTT. Translation: CSVEVGMGRLFF.

The chain recombines TRBV5-1 with TRBJ2-5; D is uncertain. This CDR3 region has 13 residues. Germline CDR1 is SGHRS and CDR2 is YFSETQ. V gave up 7 bases and J gave up 5 bases, with 15 bases separating them. CDR3 DNA: TGCGCCAGCCACCCTGTAACGGCGGAGACCCAGTACTTC. Translation: CASHPVTAETQYF.

This chain links TRBV13 with TRBJ2-1; TRBD2 matches at 7 bases. V dropped 2 bases and J dropped 0; count of bases not matched to a gene: 4. Germline CDR1 and CDR2: PRHDT and FYEKMQ (reference sequence). The CDR3 is 16 residues long. The chain's CDR3 is CASSLSSGYSYNEQFF. CDR3 sequence (DNA): TGTGCCAGCAGCTTATCTAGCGGATACTCCTACAATGAGCAGTTCTTC.

DNA for the CDR3: TGTGCCTGGAGTGTACTGGAGGGCTCGACGTACACCTTC. Its translation: CAWSVLEGSTYTF. The J gene is TRBJ1-2, the V gene TRBV30; D is unclear. The germline CDR1 and CDR2 sequences are GTSNPN and SVGIG (reference sequence). V gave up 0 bases and J gave up 11 bases, with 16 bases separating them. The CDR3 covers 13 residues.

This clone was found a few times. Here the CDR3 reads CASSLARSGYTF. CDR3 nucleotide sequence: TGTGCCAGCAGCTTAGCTAGGAGCGGCTACACCTTC. J is TRBJ1-2 and V is TRBV7-9; D unresolved. Germline loops: CDR1 SEHNR, CDR2 FQNEAQ (reference sequence). Trimming cost V 0 bases and J 8 bases, with 7 bases left between them. There are 12 residues in the CDR3.

The chain joins TRBV20-1 to TRBJ2-3; no definite D call. CDR3 size: 10 residues. The germline V and J ends were trimmed by 5 bases and 9 bases, with 9 bases remaining between them. CDR1 is DFQATT, CDR2 SNEGSKA, per germline (reference sequence). CDR3 sequence (DNA): TGCAGTGCTCGCCAAGGGACGCAGTATTTT. It translates to CSARQGTQYF.

This clone appeared a single time. The chain combines TRBV18 with TRBJ2-1, with D possibly being TRBD1 (5 bases). The CDR3 is 13 amino acids. CDR1 KGHSH and CDR2 LQKENI come from the germline V gene. The V and J ends lost 6 bases and 5 bases respectively, with 11 bases between them. The CDR3 is CASSRDRNNEQFF. The CDR3 region has the DNA TGTGCCAGCTCCCGCGACAGAAACAATGAGCAGTTCTTC.

This clone was seen a few times. The chain links TRBV4-2 to TRBJ2-3, with TRBD2 matching over 12 bases. The germline CDR1 and CDR2 sequences are LGHNA and YNFKEQ. V was clipped by 2 bases and J by 6 bases; unmatched bases: 9. The length of the CDR3 is 17 residues. CDR3 sequence (DNA): TGTGCCAGCAGCCAACCTTCTAGCGGGGGGGCCGGGGATACGCAGTATTTT. Translated: CASSQPSSGGAGDTQYF.

This chain links TRBV30 with TRBJ1-1; D is possibly TRBD1 (5 bases). The CDR3 consists of 13 residues. Germline-derived CDR1 and CDR2 are GTSNPN and SVGIG (reference sequence). V was cut by 6 bases and J by 1 base, with 12 bases left in between. CDR3 DNA sequence: TGTGCCTGTATGGACACGGGGAACACTGAAGCTTTCTTT. Residues: CACMDTGNTEAFF.

The chain employs TRBV30 and TRBJ1-5, with D unresolved. Between the trimmed V and J ends, which lost 0 bases and 0 bases, there was a span of 18 bases. The CDR3 runs to 18 residues. The V gene's germline CDR1 is GTSNPN and CDR2 SVGIG (reference sequence). CDR3: CAWSVRGPTPYSNQPQHF. The DNA of the CDR3 is TGTGCCTGGAGTGTACGAGGTCCTACCCCATATAGCAATCAGCCCCAGCATTTT.

The rearrangement joins TRBV9 to TRBJ2-2, with a possible D match to TRBD1 (5 bases). V was pared by 0 bases and J by 8 bases, with 14 bases between. This CDR3 contains 15 residues. Germline CDR1 and CDR2: SGDLS and YYNGEE. The CDR3 DNA follows: TGTGCCAGCAGCGTAGACCAGGGCCCGTCGGGGGAGCTGTTTTTT. This translates into CASSVDQGPSGELFF.

This sequence joins TRBV11-1 and TRBJ2-7; D might be TRBD2 (7 bases). Trimming removed 5 bases at V and 1 base at J, with 21 bases between. Germline CDR1 SGHAT, CDR2 FQDESV (reference sequence). This CDR3 has 17 residues. CDR3 nucleotides: TGTGCCAGCAGCCCGGGGGGCCACAGGTCAGCGTCCTACGAGCAGTACTTC. It specifies CASSPGGHRSASYEQYF.

The chain carries TRBV30 and TRBJ1-1, with a possible D match to TRBD1 (6 bases). V lost 4 bases, J lost 1 base, and 10 bases lay in between. The CDR3 is 13 amino acids. Germline V gives CDR1 GTSNPN, CDR2 SVGIG (reference sequence). The CDR3 DNA follows: TGTGCCTGGACACAGGGATGGAACACTGAAGCTTTCTTT. Its translation is CAWTQGWNTEAFF.

J is TRBJ1-2 and V is TRBV6-5; D unclear. The CDR3 runs to 13 residues. Trimming removed 8 bases from V and 10 bases from J, with 20 bases in between. CDR1 is MNHEY, CDR2 SVGAGI, per germline. The CDR3 sequence is CASAPGTASFYTF. Written as DNA, the CDR3 is TGTGCCAGCGCCCCGGGAACAGCCTCCTTCTACACCTTC.

The chain recombines TRBV29-1 with TRBJ1-2; weak D call: TRBD1 (5 bases). CDR3 length: 11 amino acids. CDR1 is SQVTM and CDR2 is ANQGSEA in the germline V gene. V was cut by 3 bases and J by 6 bases, with 8 bases left in between. The chain's CDR3 is CSVDGGDGYTF. In nucleotides, the CDR3 is TGCAGCGTTGATGGAGGGGATGGCTACACCTTC.

V is TRBV5-1 and J is TRBJ2-7; D possibly corresponds to TRBD1 (6 bases). The V end lost 0 bases, the J end lost 2 bases, and 15 bases lay between the germline ends. This CDR3 has 16 amino acids. Germline V gene lookup returns CDR1 SGHRS and CDR2 YFSETQ. The chain's CDR3 is CASSLALDRNPYEQYF. CDR3 in DNA: TGCGCCAGCAGCTTGGCCCTTGACAGGAACCCCTACGAGCAGTACTTC.

This sequence joins TRBV4-2 and TRBJ2-4, with 7 bases aligning to TRBD1. V lost 3 bases to trimming and J lost 0 bases; unmatched junction nucleotides: 5. The CDR3 sequence is 16 residues long. Germline V lookup: CDR1 LGHNA, CDR2 YNFKEQ. The CDR3 nucleotides read TGTGCCAGCAGCCATGGACAGGCTGTAGCCAAAAACATTCAGTACTTC. This sequence encodes CASSHGQAVAKNIQYF.

This chain joins TRBV6-5 and TRBJ2-3; TRBD2 agrees at 8 bases. The CDR3 totals 15 residues. Trimming at V came to 0 bases and at J to 6 bases, leaving 5 bases not matched to a gene. CDR1 and CDR2 from the germline V gene are MNHEY and SVGAGI. In nucleotides, the CDR3 is TGTGCCAGCAGTTACTCCCGGACTAGCCTCGATACGCAGTATTTT. Its protein product is CASSYSRTSLDTQYF.

This chain joins TRBV29-1 and TRBJ2-1; D perhaps matches TRBD2 (6 bases). The germline V gene has CDR1 SQVTM and CDR2 ANQGSEA. Between the trimmed V and J ends, which lost 3 bases and 3 bases, there was a span of 18 bases. The CDR3 is 16 residues long. Here the CDR3 reads CSVEGGINRNYNEQFF. The CDR3 coding sequence is TGCAGCGTTGAGGGGGGAATCAATCGGAACTACAATGAGCAGTTCTTC.

The chain joins TRBV20-1 to TRBJ2-5; a possible D gene is TRBD1 (6 bases). The length of the CDR3 is 10 residues. Germline V gene data show CDR1 as DFQATT and CDR2 as SNEGSKA (reference sequence). This CDR3 reads CSGQQETQYF. The CDR3 nucleotides read TGCAGCGGACAGCAAGAGACCCAGTACTTC.

The genes are TRBV11-2 and TRBJ2-1; perhaps TRBD1 as D (5 bases). Per germline, CDR1 SGHAT and CDR2 FQNNGV. Deletions cut 6 bases from V and 8 bases from J, with 11 bases between. This CDR3 contains 12 residues. The chain's CDR3 is CASRLDSYEQFF. CDR3 DNA: TGTGCCAGCAGGCTAGACAGTTATGAGCAGTTCTTC.

The chain joins TRBV6-6 to TRBJ1-4, with TRBD1 matching over 10 bases. Germline-derived CDR1 and CDR2 are MNHNY and SVGAGI (reference sequence). The CDR3 length is 14 residues. The trim removed 6 bases at V and 8 bases at J, leaving 6 bases unmatched. CDR3 amino acids: CASSDRGLVEKLFF. CDR3 coding DNA: TGTGCCAGCAGCGACAGGGGGCTTGTAGAAAAACTGTTTTTT.